These 14 T cell receptor beta chains originate from one sample sequenced in a study of PD-1 blockade in classical Hodgkin lymphoma. Autologous stem cell transplantation was followed by relapse in every patient, and brentuximab vedotin exposure varied. Libraries were prepared by immunoSEQ multiplex PCR; TCRdb keeps only in-frame clonotypes and omits some of them. The sample lists approximately 15,000 clones, 81% occurring once. Sequenced material: peripheral blood mononuclear cells (PBMCs), taken at baseline. The receptors were gathered from a human donor with classical Hodgkin lymphoma.

The chain joins TRBV2 to TRBJ1-4; 9 positions agree with TRBD1. Germline CDR1 and CDR2: SNHLY and FYNNEI. CDR3 length equals 17 residues. Trimming took 4 bases from V and 5 from J; bases not matched to a gene: 11. The CDR3 loop reads CASSATTGGYLNEKLFF. CDR3 nucleotide sequence: TGTGCCAGCAGTGCGACGACAGGGGGTTATCTGAATGAAAAACTGTTTTTT.

The rearrangement joins TRBV11-2 to TRBJ2-2; 8 bases map to TRBD1. Per the germline V gene, CDR1 is SGHAT and CDR2 is FQNNGV. The CDR3 loop spans 16 amino acids. V trimming: 6 bases; J trimming: 5 bases; junction bases outside the gene matches: 11. CDR3 region: CASRPLRTGRTGELFF. The CDR3 nucleotides are TGTGCCAGCAGACCCCTCAGGACAGGGAGAACCGGGGAGCTGTTTTTT.

The V and J genes are TRBV6-1 and TRBJ2-7; maybe TRBD1 (5 bases). The V gene's germline CDR1 is MNHNS and CDR2 SASEGT. Trimming shortened V by 3 bases and J by 1 base, and 7 bases separated the two germline ends. There are 13 residues in the CDR3. The CDR3 coding sequence is TGTGCCAGCAGTGAGGCAGGGTCCTACGAGCAGTACTTC. Encoded protein: CASSEAGSYEQYF.

This chain joins TRBV7-2 and TRBJ1-3, with no clear D. The CDR3 is 13 amino acids. Trimming shortened V by 5 bases and J by 1 base, and 6 bases separated the two germline ends. In germline, CDR1 is SGHTA, CDR2 FQGNSA. CDR3 sequence (DNA): TGTGCCAGCAGCGAAGAGTCTGGAAACACCATATATTTT. Translating it yields CASSEESGNTIYF.

J is TRBJ2-5 and V is TRBV20-1; unclear D gene. The V and J ends lost 5 bases and 9 bases respectively, with 13 bases between them. Germline-derived CDR1 and CDR2 are DFQATT and SNEGSKA (reference sequence). This CDR3 has 11 amino acids. The CDR3 protein is CSAGHRVAQYF. As DNA, the CDR3 is TGCAGTGCTGGTCATCGAGTGGCCCAGTACTTC.

V gene TRBV20-1 combines with J gene TRBJ2-7; maybe TRBD1 (7 bases). Trimming removed 6 bases at V and 5 bases at J, with 11 bases between. This CDR3 comprises 11 residues. CDR1 DFQATT and CDR2 SNEGSKA come from the germline V gene (reference sequence). The CDR3 loop reads CSAQGEDEQYF. In DNA form, the CDR3 reads TGCAGTGCCCAGGGGGAGGACGAGCAGTACTTC.

J is TRBJ1-2 and V is TRBV30; 9 positions match TRBD1. The CDR3 extends over 14 amino acids. The ends lost 3 bases at V and 2 bases at J; junction bases unmatched: 4. Per the germline V gene, CDR1 is GTSNPN and CDR2 is SVGIG (reference sequence). The CDR3 coding sequence is TGTGCCTGGAGAGCGGGACAGGGAAACTATGGCTACACCTTC. Encoded protein: CAWRAGQGNYGYTF.

The chain carries TRBV21-1 and TRBJ1-1; the table calls TRBD1, which could not be checked here. TRBV21-1 is listed as a pseudogene. The CDR3 runs 17 residues. The CDR3 region is CASETTIDRAEDTEAFF. The CDR3 nucleotides are TGTGCCAGCGAGACAACTATCGACAGGGCCGAGGACACTGAAGCTTTCTTT.

This rearrangement joins TRBV2 to TRBJ2-2; 12 bases align to TRBD2. Per germline, CDR1 SNHLY and CDR2 FYNNEI. The junction had 3 bases not matched to a gene; V was cut back by 6 bases and J by 4 bases. The CDR3 extends over 15 amino acids. Here the CDR3 reads CASRRLAGATGELFF. The CDR3, as DNA: TGTGCCAGCAGGAGACTAGCGGGGGCCACCGGGGAGCTGTTTTTT.

By share, this clone ranks as medium-sized. The gene calls are TRBV7-9 and TRBJ2-3; 8 bases match TRBD2. In germline, CDR1 is SEHNR, CDR2 FQNEAQ (reference sequence). The V gene end was trimmed by 6 bases and the J gene end by 4 bases; junction bases not matched to a gene: 15. CDR3 length: 17 amino acids. Here the CDR3 DNA reads TGTGCCAGCAGTTTCCGGGGACTAGGGATGGGCGCAGATACGCAGTATTTT. Amino acids: CASSFRGLGMGADTQYF.

The chain links TRBV11-1 to TRBJ1-3; D may be TRBD1 (6 bases). V gave up 5 bases and J gave up 0 bases, with 23 bases separating them. The CDR3 extends over 19 amino acids. Germline lookup yields CDR1 SGHAT and CDR2 FQDESV (reference sequence). Here the CDR3 DNA reads TGTGCCAGCAGCCTACTCGGAAACCGGGGGCCGAGCTCTGGAAACACCATATATTTT. Translation gives CASSLLGNRGPSSGNTIYF. Drawing the rest from reference TRBV11-1 and TRBJ1-3, the complete variable domain is EAEVAQSPRYKITEKSQAVAFWCDPISGHATLYWYRQILGQGPELLVQFQDESVVDDSQLPKDRFSAERLKGVDSTLKIQPAELGDSAMYLCASSLLGNRGPSSGNTIYFGEGSWLTVV.

This sequence joins TRBV5-1 and TRBJ2-5, with 8 bases identical to TRBD2. With 0 bases clipped from V and 4 bases from J, the junction kept 8 bases outside the gene matches. This CDR3 contains 16 residues. From germline, CDR1 is SGHRS and CDR2 YFSETQ. Here the CDR3 DNA reads TGCGCCAGCAGCTTGGATGAGCGGGGGCTAGGAGAGACCCAGTACTTC. Encoded protein: CASSLDERGLGETQYF.

This clone occurred a few times. The chain recombines TRBV21-1 with TRBJ1-6. TRBV21-1 is a documented pseudogene. The CDR3 sequence is 16 residues long. The CDR3 reads CASSKVGWTYNSPLHF. The CDR3 DNA sequence: TGTGCCAGCAGCAAAGTGGGTTGGACCTACAATTCACCCCTCCACTTT.

The J gene is TRBJ2-3, the V gene TRBV5-1; TRBD1 matches 8 bases. The CDR3 spans 15 residues. CDR1 SGHRS and CDR2 YFSETQ come from the germline V gene. V was pared by 2 bases and J by 6 bases, with 8 bases of the junction left unmatched. DNA of the CDR3: TGCGCCAGCAGCTTTTTTTCAGGGGGCAGCGATACGCAGTATTTT. Protein sequence: CASSFFSGGSDTQYF.